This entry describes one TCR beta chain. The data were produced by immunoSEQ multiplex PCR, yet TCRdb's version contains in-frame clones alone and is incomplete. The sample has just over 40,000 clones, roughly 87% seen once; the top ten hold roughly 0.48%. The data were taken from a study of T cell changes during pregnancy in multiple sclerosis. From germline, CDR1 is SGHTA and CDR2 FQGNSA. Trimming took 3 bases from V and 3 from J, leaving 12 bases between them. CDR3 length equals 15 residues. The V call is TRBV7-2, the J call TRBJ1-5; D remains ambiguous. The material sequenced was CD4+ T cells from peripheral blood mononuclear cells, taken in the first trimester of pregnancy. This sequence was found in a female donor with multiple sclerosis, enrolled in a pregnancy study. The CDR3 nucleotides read TGTGCCAGCAGCTTTAGACTCAGCATCAATCAGCCCCAGCATTTT. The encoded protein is CASSFRLSINQPQHF.